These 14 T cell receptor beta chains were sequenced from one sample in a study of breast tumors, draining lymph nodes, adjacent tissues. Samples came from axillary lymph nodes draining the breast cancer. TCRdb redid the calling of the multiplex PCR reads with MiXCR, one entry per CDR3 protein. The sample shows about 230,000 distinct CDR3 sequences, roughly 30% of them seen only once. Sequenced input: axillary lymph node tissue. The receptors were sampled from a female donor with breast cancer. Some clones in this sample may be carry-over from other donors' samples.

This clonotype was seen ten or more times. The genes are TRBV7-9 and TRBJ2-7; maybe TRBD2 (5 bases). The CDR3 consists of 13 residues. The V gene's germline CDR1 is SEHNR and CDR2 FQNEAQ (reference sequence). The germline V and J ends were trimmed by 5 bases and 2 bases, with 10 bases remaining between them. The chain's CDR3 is CASSTSGAYEQYF. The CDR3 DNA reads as TGTGCCAGCAGCACCAGCGGAGCCTACGAGCAGTACTTC.

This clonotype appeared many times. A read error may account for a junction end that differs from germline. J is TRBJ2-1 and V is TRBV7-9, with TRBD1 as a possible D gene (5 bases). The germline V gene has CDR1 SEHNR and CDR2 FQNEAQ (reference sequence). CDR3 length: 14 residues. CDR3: CASSLGQGFNERFF. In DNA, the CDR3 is TGTGCCAGCAGCTTAGGGCAGGGCTTCAATGAGCGGTTCTTC.

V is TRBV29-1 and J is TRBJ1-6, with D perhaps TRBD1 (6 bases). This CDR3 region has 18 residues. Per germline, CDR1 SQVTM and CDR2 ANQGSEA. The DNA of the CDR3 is TGCCTTTCCCCCACCCCCAAAGCCCCCGGGACAACTAATTCACCCCTCCACTTT. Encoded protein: CLSPTPKAPGTTNSPLHF.

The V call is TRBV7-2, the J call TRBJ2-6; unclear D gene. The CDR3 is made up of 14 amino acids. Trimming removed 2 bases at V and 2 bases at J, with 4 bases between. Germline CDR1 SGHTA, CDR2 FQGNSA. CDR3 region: CASSLYPGANVLTF. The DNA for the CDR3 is TGTGCCAGCAGCTTATACCCTGGGGCCAACGTCCTGACTTTC.

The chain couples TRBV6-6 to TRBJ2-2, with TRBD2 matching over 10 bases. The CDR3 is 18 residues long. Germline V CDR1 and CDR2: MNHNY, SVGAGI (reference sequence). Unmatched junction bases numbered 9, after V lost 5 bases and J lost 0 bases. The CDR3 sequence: CASSHRSGRGSNTGELFF. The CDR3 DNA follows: TGTGCCAGCAGTCACCGGAGCGGGAGGGGCTCGAACACCGGGGAGCTGTTTTTT.

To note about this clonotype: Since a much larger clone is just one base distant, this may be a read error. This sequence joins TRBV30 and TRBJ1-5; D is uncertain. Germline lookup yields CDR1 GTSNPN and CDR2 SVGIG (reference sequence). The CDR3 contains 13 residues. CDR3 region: CAWSWESNQPRHF. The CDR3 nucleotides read TGTGCCTGGAGTTGGGAGAGCAATCAGCCCCGGCATTTT.

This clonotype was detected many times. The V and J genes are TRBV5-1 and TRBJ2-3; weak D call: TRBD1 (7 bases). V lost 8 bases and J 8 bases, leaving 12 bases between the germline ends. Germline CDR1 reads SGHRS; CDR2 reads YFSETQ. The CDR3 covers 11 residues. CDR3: CASRQGGTQYF. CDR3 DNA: TGCGCCAGTAGACAGGGAGGTACGCAGTATTTT.

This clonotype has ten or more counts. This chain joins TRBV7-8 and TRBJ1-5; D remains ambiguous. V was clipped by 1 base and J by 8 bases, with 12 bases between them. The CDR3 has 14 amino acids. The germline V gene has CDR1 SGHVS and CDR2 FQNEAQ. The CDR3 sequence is CASSLGSPAEPQHF. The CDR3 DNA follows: TGTGCCAGCAGCTTAGGGAGCCCAGCGGAGCCCCAGCATTTT.

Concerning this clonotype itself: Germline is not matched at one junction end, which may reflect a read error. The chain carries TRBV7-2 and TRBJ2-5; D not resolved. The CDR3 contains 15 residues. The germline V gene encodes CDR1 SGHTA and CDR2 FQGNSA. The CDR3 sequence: CASGLSRTSGETQYF. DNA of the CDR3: TGTGCCAGCGGCTTAAGTAGAACAAGTGGGGAGACCCAGTACTTC.

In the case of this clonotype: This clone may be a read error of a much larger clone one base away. The CDR3 DNA reads as TGTGCCTGGAGTACGAGGGAAAATCAGCCCCAGTATTTT. The encoded protein is CAWSTRENQPQYF. The chain carries TRBV30 and TRBJ1-5, with D possibly TRBD2 on 5 matching bases. TRBJ2-3 matches the DNA end more closely, so the J call is doubtful. This CDR3 comprises 13 residues. CDR1 GTSNPN and CDR2 SVGIG come from the germline V gene (reference sequence).

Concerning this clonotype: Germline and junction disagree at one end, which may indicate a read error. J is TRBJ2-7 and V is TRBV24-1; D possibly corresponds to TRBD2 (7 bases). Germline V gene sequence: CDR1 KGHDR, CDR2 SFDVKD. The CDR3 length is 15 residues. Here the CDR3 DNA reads TGTGCCAGCAGCTTAGGGGGGGCAGGGTCCTACGAGCAGTGCTTC. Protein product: CASSLGGAGSYEQCF.

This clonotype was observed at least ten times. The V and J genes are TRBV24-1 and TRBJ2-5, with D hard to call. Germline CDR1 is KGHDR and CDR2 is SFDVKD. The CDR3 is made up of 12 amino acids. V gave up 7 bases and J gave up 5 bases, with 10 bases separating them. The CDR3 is CATSLGPETQYF. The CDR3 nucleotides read TGTGCCACCAGCCTCGGCCCCGAGACCCAGTACTTC.

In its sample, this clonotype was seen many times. The DNA of the CDR3 is TGTGCCAGCAGCGTCTCGACGAACACCGGGGAGCTGTTTTTT. Translated, it gives CASSVSTNTGELFF. The chain carries TRBV9 and TRBJ2-2; no clear D. Germline V gives CDR1 SGDLS, CDR2 YYNGEE. The CDR3 loop spans 14 amino acids. Trimming left V 2 bases short and J 0 bases short, with 5 bases between.

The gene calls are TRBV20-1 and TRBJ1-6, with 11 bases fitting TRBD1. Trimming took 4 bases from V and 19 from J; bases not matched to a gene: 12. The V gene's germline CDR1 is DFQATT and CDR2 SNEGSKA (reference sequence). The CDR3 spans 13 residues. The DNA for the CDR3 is TGCAGTGCTACGCGGACAGGGGGCGGACTGGTTCACTTT. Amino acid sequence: CSATRTGGGLVHF.